Below are 27 T cell receptor beta chains sequenced from a single sample in a study of blood T cell repertoires in COVID-19. The repertoire was sequenced with immunoSEQ multiplex PCR; TCRdb's copy has only in-frame clones and lacks some. The sample gives approximately 72,000 clones, approximately 85% of which show up once; roughly 23% is in the top ten. The sequenced sample was peripheral blood. Receptors were obtained from a man aged 50 or older with acute or convalescent COVID-19.

This clone was picked up one time. This chain links TRBV4-1 with TRBJ2-6; no firm D call. V was clipped by 6 bases and J by 0 bases, with 9 bases between them. The CDR3 totals 15 residues. CDR1 and CDR2 (germline): MGHRA, YSYEKL. The CDR3 DNA reads TGCGCCAGCAGTTCCGGGTCCTCTGGGGCCAACGTCCTGACTTTC. Translating it yields CASSSGSSGANVLTF.

The genes are TRBV18 and TRBJ1-1; D is unclear. This CDR3 is built from 14 residues. The V and J ends lost 3 bases and 4 bases respectively, with 12 bases between them. Germline CDR1 is KGHSH and CDR2 is LQKENI. CDR3 loop: CASSPRDRGTEAFF. The DNA of the CDR3 is TGTGCCAGCTCACCCAGAGACCGCGGCACTGAAGCTTTCTTT.

The chain carries TRBV5-3 and TRBJ1-5, with 7 bases fitting TRBD1. TRBV5-3 falls under the ORF class, with uncertain function. This CDR3 region has 17 residues. After removal of 8 bases from V and 7 bases from J, the junction contained 21 bases not matched to a gene. The CDR3 DNA sequence: TGTGCCAGGGGGATGGCTCCATTCGACAGGGCAAGACAGCCCCAGCATTTT. It encodes CARGMAPFDRARQPQHF.

V usage is TRBV12-3 or TRBV12-4 and J usage is TRBJ1-1, with 7 bases aligning to TRBD1. There are 13 residues in the CDR3. V was clipped by 6 bases and J by 4 bases; unmatched bases: 5. CDR3: CASRATGVTEAFF. In DNA form, the CDR3 reads TGTGCCAGCAGAGCCACAGGGGTCACTGAAGCTTTCTTT.

The chain employs TRBV2 and TRBJ1-1; tentatively, D is TRBD1 (5 bases). The CDR3 is 15 residues long. Trimming cost V 3 bases and J 5 bases, with 16 bases left between them. Germline V CDR1 and CDR2: SNHLY, FYNNEI. DNA of the CDR3: TGTGCCAGCAGTGACGCCCTGGGGGGAGATACTGAAGCTTTCTTT. Its protein is CASSDALGGDTEAFF. Full variable domain (missing parts from reference TRBV2 and TRBJ1-1): EPEVTQTPSHQVTQMGQEVILRCVPISNHLYFYWYRQILGQKVEFLVSFYNNEISEKSEIFDDQFSVERPDGSNFTLKIRSTKLEDSAMYFCASSDALGGDTEAFFGQGTRLTVV.

This clone was observed a few times. J is TRBJ2-3 and V is TRBV6-5; perhaps TRBD2 as D (7 bases). Trimming removed 2 bases from V and 0 bases from J, with 9 bases in between. The germline gives CDR1 MNHEY, CDR2 SVGAGI. The CDR3 runs to 15 residues. For the CDR3, the DNA is TGTGCCAGCAGTTACCGGGGGGCTAGCACAGATACGCAGTATTTT. Translated, it gives CASSYRGASTDTQYF.

The rearrangement joins TRBV12-3 or TRBV12-4 to TRBJ1-5; weak D call: TRBD1 (5 bases). This CDR3 is 13 amino acids long. V was trimmed by 3 bases and J by 7 bases, leaving 10 bases between them. CDR3 bases: TGTGCCAGCAGTTTGGGGGGGTACCAGCCCCAGCATTTT. This translates into CASSLGGYQPQHF.

The chain uses TRBV19 and TRBJ1-5; maybe TRBD1 (5 bases). Trimming cost V 7 bases and J 0 bases, with 16 bases left between them. The CDR3 spans 16 residues. Germline CDR1 and CDR2: LNHDA and SQIVND (reference sequence). The chain's CDR3 is CASTPIRADSNQPQHF. The CDR3 DNA follows: TGTGCCAGTACCCCGATCAGGGCCGATAGCAATCAGCCCCAGCATTTT.

The rearrangement joins TRBV3-1 (or the pseudogene TRBV3-2) to TRBJ2-1, with D perhaps TRBD2 (5 bases). Germline V gene data show CDR1 as LGHDT and CDR2 as YNNKEL (reference sequence). The CDR3 runs 15 residues. The V end was cut by 0 bases, the J end by 5 bases, with 11 bases between. The CDR3 here is CASSQDPLANNEQFF. In DNA form, the CDR3 reads TGTGCCAGCAGCCAAGATCCCCTAGCCAACAATGAGCAGTTCTTC.

The chain employs TRBV7-7 and TRBJ2-2; possibly TRBD2 for D (6 bases). The germline V gene has CDR1 SSHAT and CDR2 FNYEAQ (reference sequence). CDR3 length: 13 amino acids. V was trimmed by 5 bases and J by 10 bases, leaving 14 bases between them. The CDR3 spells CASSLDPSEELFF. The CDR3 DNA is TGTGCCAGCAGCCTAGACCCTAGCGAGGAGCTGTTTTTT.

The chain combines TRBV5-1 with TRBJ2-3; D is possibly TRBD1 (6 bases). The germline V and J ends were trimmed by 4 bases and 1 base, with 16 bases remaining between them. The CDR3 extends over 16 amino acids. Germline lookup yields CDR1 SGHRS and CDR2 YFSETQ. CDR3 region: CASSTDSSPGTDTQYF. The CDR3 DNA is TGCGCCAGCAGCACGGACAGCTCCCCGGGCACAGATACGCAGTATTTT.

The rearrangement joins TRBV6-1 to TRBJ1-2, with D perhaps TRBD1 (5 bases). Germline CDR1 is MNHNS and CDR2 is SASEGT. V dropped 2 bases and J dropped 13 bases, with 20 bases sitting between them. This CDR3 region has 14 residues. CDR3 sequence: CASSEHSGGRAATF. Written as DNA, the CDR3 is TGTGCCAGCAGTGAACACAGCGGGGGGAGGGCCGCCACCTTC.

The V and J genes are TRBV10-1 and TRBJ2-3; 8 bases agree with TRBD2. There are 12 residues in the CDR3. Germline assignment: CDR1 WNHNN and CDR2 SYGVQD (reference sequence). V lost 3 bases to trimming and J lost 8 bases; unmatched junction nucleotides: 1. The CDR3 DNA is TGCGCCAGCAGTGATAGCGGGGTTACGCAGTATTTT. The encoded protein is CASSDSGVTQYF.

The rearrangement links TRBV18 to TRBJ2-2; TRBD2 agrees at 7 bases. This CDR3 is 17 amino acids long. From germline, CDR1 is KGHSH and CDR2 LQKENI. V lost 3 bases and J lost 7; bases outside the gene matches: 14. CDR3 coding DNA: TGTGCCAGCTCACCGTTGGGGGGGACGGAACAGAGCGGGGAGCTGTTTTTT. Translation: CASSPLGGTEQSGELFF.

In this sample, this clone turned up once. This rearrangement joins TRBV28 to TRBJ1-2; perhaps TRBD1 as D (5 bases). Germline CDR1 and CDR2: MDHEN and SYDVKM. CDR3 length: 13 residues. Deletions cut 6 bases from V and 4 bases from J, with 12 bases between. As DNA, the CDR3 is TGTGCCAGCAGGTCGGCGGGGGTCTATGGCTACACCTTC. It yields the protein CASRSAGVYGYTF.

The chain combines TRBV18 with TRBJ2-2; TRBD2 might be the D (6 bases). The germline V gene has CDR1 KGHSH and CDR2 LQKENI. V was clipped by 1 base and J by 6 bases, with 12 bases between them. This CDR3 has 15 amino acids. The CDR3: CASSPRSGEAGELFF. The CDR3 DNA sequence: TGTGCCAGCTCACCACGATCGGGGGAGGCCGGGGAGCTGTTTTTT.

The J gene is TRBJ1-5, the V gene TRBV24-1; TRBD1 agrees at 9 bases. Germline V gene lookup returns CDR1 KGHDR and CDR2 SFDVKD. V lost 4 bases, J lost 2 bases, and 2 bases stayed unmatched. This CDR3 contains 15 residues. The DNA for the CDR3 is TGTGCCACCAGTGAGGGACAGGGTGGCAATCAGCCCCAGCATTTT. Its translation is CATSEGQGGNQPQHF.

This chain uses TRBV2 with TRBJ2-3, with 8 bases aligning to TRBD2. The CDR3 loop spans 14 amino acids. J was trimmed by 4 bases and V by 6 bases; bases with no gene match: 6. The germline CDR1 and CDR2 sequences are SNHLY and FYNNEI. The DNA for the CDR3 is TGTGCCAGCAGGACCGGACTAGCCCCAGATACGCAGTATTTT. It translates to CASRTGLAPDTQYF.

The V gene is TRBV19, the J gene TRBJ2-3; possibly TRBD2 for D (5 bases). CDR1 LNHDA and CDR2 SQIVND come from the germline V gene (reference sequence). The V end was cut by 8 bases, the J end by 6 bases, with 24 bases between. The CDR3 has 16 residues. CDR3 bases: TGTGCCAGTCTCGCCACTAGTTGGGTCACGGGCGATACGCAGTATTTT. Translation: CASLATSWVTGDTQYF. The full variable domain, rest sourced from reference TRBV19 and TRBJ2-3, is DGGITQSPKYLFRKEGQNVTLSCEQNLNHDAMYWYRQDPGQGLRLIYYSQIVNDFQKGDIAEGYSVSREKKESFPLTVTSAQKNPTAFYLCASLATSWVTGDTQYFGPGTRLTVL.

The rearrangement joins TRBV11-2 to TRBJ2-5; no definite D call. In germline, CDR1 is SGHAT, CDR2 FQNNGV. This CDR3 contains 14 residues. V dropped 5 bases and J dropped 5 bases, with 15 bases sitting between them. The CDR3 reads CASSTTRAGETQYF. CDR3 sequence (DNA): TGTGCCAGCAGCACGACCCGTGCCGGGGAGACCCAGTACTTC. The full variable domain, in which reference TRBV11-2 and TRBJ2-5 provide the parts outside the CDR3, is EAGVAQSPRYKIIEKRQSVAFWCNPISGHATLYWYQQILGQGPKLLIQFQNNGVVDDSQLPKDRFSAERLKGVDSTLKIQPAKLEDSAVYLCASSTTRAGETQYFGPGTRLLVL.

The rearrangement links TRBV11-2 to TRBJ2-1, with 8 positions matching TRBD2. CDR3 size: 15 residues. Germline lookup yields CDR1 SGHAT and CDR2 FQNNGV. Germline trimming cut 6 bases from V and 9 bases from J; bases unmatched to any gene: 13. Here the CDR3 DNA reads TGTGCCAGCAGTCCACAGCGGGGGACGTTATTTGAGCAGTTCTTC. Translating it yields CASSPQRGTLFEQFF.

The V and J genes are TRBV5-1 and TRBJ2-1; 8 positions agree with TRBD1. Germline V gene data show CDR1 as SGHRS and CDR2 as YFSETQ. The CDR3 is made up of 15 amino acids. V dropped 4 bases and J dropped 7; count of bases not matched to a gene: 10. CDR3 sequence: CASSPGQGVGNEQFF. The CDR3 DNA reads TGCGCCAGCAGCCCCGGACAGGGAGTAGGTAATGAGCAGTTCTTC.

This sequence joins TRBV9 and TRBJ2-2; TRBD2 aligns across 12 bases. The germline V gene has CDR1 SGDLS and CDR2 YYNGEE. The trim removed 0 bases at V and 3 bases at J, leaving 6 bases unmatched. The CDR3 loop spans 18 amino acids. CDR3 sequence reads: CASSVELAGGTDTGELFF. The CDR3 bases are TGTGCCAGCAGCGTAGAACTAGCGGGGGGTACGGACACCGGGGAGCTGTTTTTT.

The V call is TRBV5-4, the J call TRBJ1-6; 7 bases agree with TRBD1. Germline V gene data show CDR1 as SGHNT and CDR2 as YYREEE (reference sequence). This CDR3 spans 16 amino acids. V dropped 4 bases and J dropped 7; count of bases not matched to a gene: 11. The DNA for the CDR3 is TGTGCCAGCAGCCAAGCACCGACAGGGAGCAATTCACCCCTCCACTTT. Translation: CASSQAPTGSNSPLHF.

This clone has more than one count but fewer than ten. The chain employs TRBV19 and TRBJ1-3; D is uncertain. CDR3 length: 15 amino acids. V was clipped by 7 bases and J by 0 bases, with 13 bases between them. Germline V gene lookup returns CDR1 LNHDA and CDR2 SQIVND (reference sequence). This chain's CDR3 is CASIQNPSSGNTIYF. The CDR3, as DNA: TGTGCCAGTATTCAAAACCCGAGCTCTGGAAACACCATATATTTT.

V and J are TRBV3-1 (or the pseudogene TRBV3-2) and TRBJ1-2; D is undetermined. The germline V gene has CDR1 LGHDT and CDR2 YNNKEL (reference sequence). Deletions cut 0 bases from V and 6 bases from J, with 8 bases between. The CDR3 sequence is 13 residues long. In DNA form, the CDR3 reads TGTGCCAGCAGCCAAGATCCTGGAGATGGCTACACCTTC. It codes for CASSQDPGDGYTF.

The chain carries TRBV7-9 and TRBJ2-7; TRBD1 aligns across 8 bases. The CDR3 covers 14 residues. Trimming cost V 5 bases and J 5 bases; bases outside gene matches: 8. The germline gives CDR1 SEHNR, CDR2 FQNEAQ (reference sequence). The CDR3 DNA follows: TGTGCCAGCAGCCGGACAGGGCCCGAGGACGAGCAGTACTTC. Translation gives CASSRTGPEDEQYF.